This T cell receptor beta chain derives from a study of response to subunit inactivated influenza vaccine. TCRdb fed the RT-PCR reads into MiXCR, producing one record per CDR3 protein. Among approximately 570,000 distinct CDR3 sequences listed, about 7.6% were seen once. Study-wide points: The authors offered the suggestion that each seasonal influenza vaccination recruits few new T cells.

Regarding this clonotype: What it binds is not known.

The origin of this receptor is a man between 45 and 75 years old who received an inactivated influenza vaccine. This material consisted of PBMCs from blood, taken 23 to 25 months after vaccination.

This chain's CDR3 is CASSHGTAEGAFF. The CDR3 DNA sequence: TGCGCCAGCAGCCACGGGACAGCGGAGGGAGCTTTCTTT. J is TRBJ1-1 and V is TRBV4-1; 7 positions match TRBD1. The J segment lost 10 bases and the V segment lost 3 bases, leaving 8 bases of the junction unmatched. CDR3 size: 13 residues. Per germline, CDR1 MGHRA and CDR2 YSYEKL.